Sequencing of this T cell receptor beta chain was carried out in a study of cytomegalovirus exposure and HLA in healthy donors. PCR amplification relied on 60 Vbeta primers (plus 13 Jbeta primers). Generated by immunoSEQ multiplex PCR, the TCRdb table keeps only in-frame clones and is missing some. The sample consists of roughly 120,000 clones, 9.5% of them appearing once. Germline CDR1 reads MNHEY; CDR2 reads SVGAGI. The CDR3 sequence is 11 residues long. V gave up 7 bases and J gave up 6 bases, with 7 bases separating them. Notes on the study in general: Later analysis revealed greater clonal expansion in HLA-associated TCR beta chains than in equally common others. The study had only CMV serostatus as immune exposure information. Investigators reported approximately 150 TCR beta chains as tied to cytomegalovirus. Some public TCRs appeared in many individuals, while most sequences were rare.

This clone appeared a few times. Its antigen is as yet unknown. The chain employs TRBV6-5 and TRBJ2-1; D not resolved. The receptor was isolated from a man aged 25 to 45 in good health and CMV-seronegative. Sequenced input: PBMCs. DNA of the CDR3: TGTGCCAGCATGGTAGCCAATGAGCAGTTCTTC. Protein sequence: CASMVANEQFF.